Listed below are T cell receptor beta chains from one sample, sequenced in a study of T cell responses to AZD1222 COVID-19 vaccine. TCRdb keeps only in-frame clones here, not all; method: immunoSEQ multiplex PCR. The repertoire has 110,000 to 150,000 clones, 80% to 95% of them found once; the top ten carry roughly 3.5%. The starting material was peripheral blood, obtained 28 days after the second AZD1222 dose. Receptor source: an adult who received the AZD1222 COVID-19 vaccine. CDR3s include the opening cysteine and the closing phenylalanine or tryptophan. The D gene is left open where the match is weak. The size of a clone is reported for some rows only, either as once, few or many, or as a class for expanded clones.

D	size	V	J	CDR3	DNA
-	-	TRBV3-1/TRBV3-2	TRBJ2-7	CASSQEGSYEQYF	TGTGCCAGCAGCCAAGAAGGCTCCTACGAGCAGTACTTC
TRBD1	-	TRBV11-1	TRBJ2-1	CASSSTGGFYNEQFF	TGTGCCAGCAGCTCTACAGGGGGCTTCTACAATGAGCAGTTCTTC
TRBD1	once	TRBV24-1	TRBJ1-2	CATSANSGGGYTF	TGTGCCACCAGTGCTAACTCAGGGGGTGGCTACACCTTC
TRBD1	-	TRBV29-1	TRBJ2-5	CSVGTDRGMGETQYF	TGCAGCGTTGGCACAGACAGGGGGATGGGGGAGACCCAGTACTTC
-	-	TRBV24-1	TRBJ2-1	CATSINNEQFF	TGTGCCACCAGTATCAACAATGAGCAGTTCTTC
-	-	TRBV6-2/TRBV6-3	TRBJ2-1	CASSWGRVSLNEQFF	TGTGCCAGCAGTTGGGGCCGGGTCTCCCTCAATGAGCAGTTCTTC
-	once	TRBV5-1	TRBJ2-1	CASGRDITNNEQFF	TGCGCCAGCGGTCGGGACATAACGAACAATGAGCAGTTCTTC
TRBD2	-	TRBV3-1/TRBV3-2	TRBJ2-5	CASSPGTSGPWGTQYF	TGTGCCAGCAGCCCCGGGACTAGCGGCCCTTGGGGGACCCAGTACTTC
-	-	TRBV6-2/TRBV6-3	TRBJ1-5	CASSPRAVNQPQHF	TGTGCCAGCAGCCCGCGGGCGGTAAATCAGCCCCAGCATTTT
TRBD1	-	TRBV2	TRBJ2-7	CASSELGQNYEQYF	TGTGCCAGCAGTGAACTGGGACAGAACTACGAGCAGTACTTC
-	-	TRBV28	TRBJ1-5	CASSPGGFNQPQHF	TGTGCCAGCAGTCCGGGCGGTTTCAATCAGCCCCAGCATTTT
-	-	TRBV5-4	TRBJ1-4	CASSQGWKESEKLFF	TGTGCCAGCAGCCAGGGCTGGAAAGAAAGCGAAAAACTGTTTTTT
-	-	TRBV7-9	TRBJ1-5	CASSLDRERQPQHF	TGTGCCAGCAGCTTAGATCGGGAAAGGCAGCCCCAGCATTTT
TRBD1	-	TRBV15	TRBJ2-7	CATRPGTGGAEEQYF	TGTGCCACCAGACCCGGGACAGGGGGCGCGGAGGAGCAGTACTTC
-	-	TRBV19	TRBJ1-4	CASSIGRRANEKLFF	TGTGCCAGTAGTATAGGCCGGCGGGCTAATGAAAAACTGTTTTTT
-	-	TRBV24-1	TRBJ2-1	CATSFQNPDEQFF	TGTGCCACCAGTTTTCAAAACCCCGATGAGCAGTTCTTC
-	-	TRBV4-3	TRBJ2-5	CASSQEPRRAGGGRMETQYF	TGCGCCAGCAGCCAAGAACCCCGCAGGGCAGGAGGGGGAAGGATGGAGACCCAGTACTTC
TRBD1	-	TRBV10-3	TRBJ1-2	CAIRPQDQTGNYGYTF	TGTGCCATCAGACCCCAAGACCAGACAGGGAACTATGGCTACACCTTC
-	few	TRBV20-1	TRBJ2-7	CSANTAAKYF	TGCAGTGCGAACACTGCTGCCAAGTACTTC
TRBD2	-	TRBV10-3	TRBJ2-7	CAISATGGSGEQYF	TGTGCCATCAGTGCCACTGGCGGGAGTGGTGAGCAGTACTTC
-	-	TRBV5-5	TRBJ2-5	CASSLSGSEETQYF	TGTGCCAGCAGCTTATCCGGGAGCGAAGAGACCCAGTACTTC
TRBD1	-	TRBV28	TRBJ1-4	CASSSPTGGNEKLFF	TGTGCCAGCAGTTCCCCCACAGGGGGTAATGAAAAACTGTTTTTT
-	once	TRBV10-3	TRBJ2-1	CAITPGTISNEQFF	TGTGCCATCACTCCAGGGACCATCTCCAATGAGCAGTTCTTC
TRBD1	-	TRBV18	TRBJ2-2	CASSPPTGGANTGELFF	TGTGCCAGCTCACCACCGACAGGGGGAGCGAACACCGGGGAGCTGTTTTTT
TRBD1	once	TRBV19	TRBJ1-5	CASSIWTGSNQPQHF	TGTGCCAGTAGTATTTGGACAGGGAGCAATCAGCCCCAGCATTTT
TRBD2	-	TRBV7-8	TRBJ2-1	CASSLGPGTSVPRGEQFF	TGTGCCAGCAGCTTGGGTCCCGGGACTAGCGTCCCACGCGGTGAGCAGTTCTTC
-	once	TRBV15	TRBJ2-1	CATSRDQGGGYNEQFF	TGTGCCACCAGCAGAGATCAGGGAGGAGGGTACAATGAGCAGTTCTTC
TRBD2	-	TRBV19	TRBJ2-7	CASSPLRASGSYEQYF	TGTGCCAGTAGTCCTCTTCGGGCTAGCGGGAGCTACGAGCAGTACTTC
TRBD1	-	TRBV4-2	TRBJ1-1	CASSLKTGETEAFF	TGTGCCAGCAGCCTCAAAACAGGGGAGACTGAAGCTTTCTTT
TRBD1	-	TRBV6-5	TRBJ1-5	CASSYGTGQQPQHF	TGTGCCAGCAGTTACGGGACAGGGCAGCAGCCCCAGCATTTT
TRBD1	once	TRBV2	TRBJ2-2	CASRATGITGELFF	TGTGCCAGCAGAGCGACAGGGATCACCGGGGAGCTGTTTTTT
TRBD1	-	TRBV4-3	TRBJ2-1	CASSQDWRDRARNNEQFF	TGCGCCAGCAGCCAAGATTGGCGGGACAGGGCTCGCAACAATGAGCAGTTCTTC
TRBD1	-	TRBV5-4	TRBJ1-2	CASSPTGTGAGYTF	TGTGCCAGCAGCCCAACCGGGACAGGGGCCGGCTACACCTTC